This TCR beta chain was documented in a study of T cell responses to AZD1222 COVID-19 vaccine. Whole-study results and caveats: Among those given AZD1222, only 5 to 7 were seropositive at baseline. Among the donors, most were white British and more were female, and clonal diversity was possibly underestimated. Spike-spanning, vaccine-associated CD4 TCRs were dominant at 160-218 and 743-854. Rises in breadth and depth of Spike-specific TCRs came after two AZD1222 doses.

With V trimmed by 2 bases and J by 0 bases, 9 bases remained unmatched. The CDR3 has 19 residues. The germline V gene encodes CDR1 SGHAT and CDR2 FQNNGV. This clone has more than one count but fewer than ten. The antigen remains unidentified. The table came from immunoSEQ multiplex PCR; TCRdb's copy has only in-frame clones and leaves some out. Of 150,000 to 180,000 clones listed, about nine tenths are singletons. The sequences come from peripheral blood, collected on day 0 of AZD1222 vaccination. The TCR originated in an adult in good health. V and J are TRBV11-2 and TRBJ1-6, with 8 nucleotides matching TRBD1. Here the CDR3 DNA reads TGTGCCAGCAGCTTAAGGAGGACAGGGCCCAGCTCCTATAATTCACCCCTCCACTTT. It codes for CASSLRRTGPSSYNSPLHF.